The 15 T cell receptor beta chains below come from one sample, sequenced in a study of cytomegalovirus exposure and HLA in healthy donors. Researchers ran the PCR with 60 Vbeta and 13 Jbeta primers. Sequencing used immunoSEQ multiplex PCR; TCRdb keeps in-frame clones, though not all of them. The data hold about 35,000 clones, with approximately 82% observed a single time. The sequencing sample was made of PBMCs. These receptors all stem from a woman younger than 30 in good health and CMV-seronegative.

The chain links TRBV6-4 to TRBJ1-2; tentative D call: TRBD1 (6 bases). V lost 5 bases, J lost 3 bases, and 16 bases lay in between. Germline loops: CDR1 MRHNA, CDR2 SNTAGT. CDR3 length equals 15 residues. The CDR3 protein is CASSPGGAGYYGYTF. The DNA for the CDR3 is TGTGCCAGCAGTCCCGGGGGGGCTGGATACTATGGCTACACCTTC.

The CDR3 DNA reads as TGTGCCAGCAGCCAAGGGGGCCAAGTGTCGGTTTACGAGCAGTACTTC. It translates to CASSQGGQVSVYEQYF. The V call is TRBV7-2, the J call TRBJ2-7; TRBD1 matches 7 bases. The CDR3 length is 16 residues. The germline CDR1 and CDR2 sequences are SGHTA and FQGNSA. The J segment lost 4 bases and the V segment lost 5 bases, leaving 14 bases of the junction unmatched.

The V and J genes are TRBV6-5 and TRBJ2-7; 11 nucleotides agree with TRBD1. The V and J ends lost 5 bases and 4 bases, in that order; junction bases with no gene match: 4. This CDR3 contains 14 residues. CDR1 MNHEY and CDR2 SVGAGI come from the germline V gene. CDR3 sequence: CASSKDRGQYEQYF. The DNA for the CDR3 is TGTGCCAGCAGTAAGGACAGGGGGCAATACGAGCAGTACTTC.

Only a few counts were recorded for this clone. The chain uses TRBV27 and TRBJ2-4; the D gene is possibly TRBD1 (5 bases). CDR3 length equals 17 residues. Per germline, CDR1 MNHEY and CDR2 SMNVEV (reference sequence). Trimming shortened V by 0 bases and J by 13 bases, and 25 bases separated the two germline ends. This CDR3 is CASSLSYPHSQRGFQYF. The CDR3 DNA is TGTGCCAGCAGTTTATCCTATCCCCACTCACAAAGGGGATTCCAGTACTTC.

The chain couples TRBV5-4 to TRBJ2-3; no reliable D call. Germline V gene sequence: CDR1 SGHNT, CDR2 YYREEE (reference sequence). This CDR3 comprises 13 residues. The V gene lost 2 bases and the J gene lost 6 bases, with 10 bases spanning the gap. The CDR3 coding sequence is TGTGCCAGCAGCTTAGTTAATGGCGATACGCAGTATTTT. Its translation is CASSLVNGDTQYF.

The V and J genes are TRBV6-4 and TRBJ2-1, with TRBD2 matching 13 bases. There are 16 residues in the CDR3. The germline gives CDR1 MRHNA, CDR2 SNTAGT. The V and J ends lost 0 bases and 4 bases, in that order; junction bases with no gene match: 0. CDR3: CASSDSTSGGYNEQFF. CDR3 nucleotides: TGTGCCAGCAGTGACTCGACTAGCGGGGGGTACAATGAGCAGTTCTTC.

The chain uses TRBV18 and TRBJ1-4; 7 bases align to TRBD1. Germline CDR1 KGHSH, CDR2 LQKENI. Trimming at V came to 6 bases and at J to 8 bases, leaving 12 bases not matched to a gene. The CDR3 has 15 amino acids. The CDR3 is CASSPIRDSQEKLFF. The DNA of the CDR3 is TGTGCCAGCTCCCCTATCCGGGACAGTCAAGAAAAACTGTTTTTT.

A word on this clone: Other DNA sequences in the same sample also yield this CDR3. V and J are TRBV6-5 and TRBJ2-7, with D possibly being TRBD1 (5 bases). The V end was cut by 6 bases, the J end by 3 bases, with 12 bases between. Germline assignment: CDR1 MNHEY and CDR2 SVGAGI. The CDR3 is 13 amino acids. Here the CDR3 reads CASSYTGGYEQYF. CDR3 in DNA: TGTGCCAGCAGCTACACAGGCGGCTACGAGCAGTACTTC.

V is TRBV19 and J is TRBJ2-1, with D uncertain. CDR1 is LNHDA, CDR2 SQIVND, per germline (reference sequence). V was shortened by 1 base and J by 4 bases, with 14 bases between the two germline ends. The CDR3 loop spans 16 amino acids. The CDR3 sequence is CASSIGRSSPYNEQFF. DNA for the CDR3: TGTGCCAGTAGTATAGGACGGAGTTCGCCTTACAATGAGCAGTTCTTC.

This chain links TRBV27 with TRBJ1-3; possible D gene TRBD1, 5 bases. This CDR3 is built from 15 residues. Per the germline V gene, CDR1 is MNHEY and CDR2 is SMNVEV (reference sequence). V was clipped by 6 bases and J by 2 bases, with 14 bases between them. The DNA of the CDR3 is TGTGCCAGCAGCTATAGGGGTCCTCCTGGAAACACCATATATTTT. Translated, it gives CASSYRGPPGNTIYF.

The chain employs TRBV6-5 and TRBJ2-3; 8 bases line up with TRBD2. The CDR3 spans 15 residues. With V trimmed by 5 bases and J by 3 bases, 7 bases remained unmatched. From germline, CDR1 is MNHEY and CDR2 SVGAGI. The CDR3 here is CASSRLAGRTDTQYF. Here the CDR3 DNA reads TGTGCCAGCAGTCGATTAGCGGGAAGGACAGATACGCAGTATTTT.

The chain employs TRBV6-5 and TRBJ1-6; TRBD1 aligns across 7 bases. Germline V gene lookup returns CDR1 MNHEY and CDR2 SVGAGI. The CDR3 totals 14 residues. V shed 7 bases and J 7 bases; nucleotides not matched to a gene: 7. Here the CDR3 reads CASTLQGGNSPLHF. The CDR3 coding sequence is TGTGCCAGCACTCTTCAGGGGGGCAATTCACCCCTCCACTTT.

The chain couples TRBV4-1 to TRBJ2-5; 7 bases match TRBD1. The CDR3 sequence is 14 residues long. CDR1 is MGHRA, CDR2 YSYEKL, per germline. V lost 1 base and J lost 7; bases outside the gene matches: 6. CDR3 sequence (DNA): TGCGCCAGCAGCCAAGGTCCAGGGGACAGGACCCAGTACTTC. Its protein product is CASSQGPGDRTQYF.

The chain couples TRBV27 to TRBJ2-7, with D maybe TRBD1 (5 bases). The V end was cut by 1 base, the J end by 5 bases, with 30 bases between. The germline gives CDR1 MNHEY, CDR2 SMNVEV (reference sequence). The CDR3 consists of 20 residues. CDR3 sequence (DNA): TGTGCCAGCAGTTTATATCCCCTAGTCGGGCAGGGCAGTGGAGTCGACGAGCAGTACTTC. Its protein product is CASSLYPLVGQGSGVDEQYF.

V is TRBV19 and J is TRBJ1-6; maybe TRBD1 (6 bases). The germline V gene has CDR1 LNHDA and CDR2 SQIVND (reference sequence). The CDR3 has 21 amino acids. V lost 2 bases, J lost 1 base, and 24 bases lay in between. The CDR3 DNA reads as TGTGCCAGTAGTATAAGAGGTGGCAGGGGTGCTTCAAGTTCCTATAATTCACCCCTCCACTTT. Translated: CASSIRGGRGASSSYNSPLHF.